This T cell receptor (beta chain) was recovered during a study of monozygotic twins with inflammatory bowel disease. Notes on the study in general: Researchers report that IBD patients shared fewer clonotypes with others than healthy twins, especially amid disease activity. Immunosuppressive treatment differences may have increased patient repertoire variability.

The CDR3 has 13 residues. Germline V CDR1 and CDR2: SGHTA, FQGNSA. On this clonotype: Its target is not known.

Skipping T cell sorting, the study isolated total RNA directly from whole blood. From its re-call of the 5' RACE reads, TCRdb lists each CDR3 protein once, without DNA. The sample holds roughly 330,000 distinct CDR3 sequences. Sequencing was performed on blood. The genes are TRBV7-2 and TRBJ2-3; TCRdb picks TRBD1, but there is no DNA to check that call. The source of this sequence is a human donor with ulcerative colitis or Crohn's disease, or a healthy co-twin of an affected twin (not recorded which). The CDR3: CASSSMDSDTQYF.